This is a list of T cell receptor beta chains from one sample in a study of shared clonotypes between healthy human individuals. Clones were read by immunoSEQ multiplex PCR, and TCRdb kept only the in-frame ones, dropping some. The repertoire includes about 1.1 million clones, approximately 80% of them detected once, and 0.85% to 1% sits in the top ten. The sample was memory CD4+ T cells from PBMCs. The receptor source for this set is a man between 18 and 29 years old in good health. Some clones in this sample may be carry-over from other donors' samples. Each CDR3 is given with its conserved first and last residue. The D gene is left open where the match is weak. Expanded clones get a size class; other rows say once, few or many, or leave the size out.

TRBV2	once	12	TRBJ2-7	.	TGTGCCAGCATAACCTACGAGTGGGAGCAGTACTTC	CASITYEWEQYF
TRBV15	.	14	TRBJ2-3	.	TGTGCCACCAGCAGCAGGAGTGTCACAGATACGCAGTATTTT	CATSSRSVTDTQYF
TRBV7-6	.	14	TRBJ2-5	.	TGTGCCAGCAGCCCGGTGGGGGGCCCCGGGACCCAGTACTTC	CASSPVGGPGTQYF
TRBV6-1	.	12	TRBJ2-1	TRBD1	TGTGCCAGCAGTGCAACAGGGGGTGAGCAGTTCTTC	CASSATGGEQFF
TRBV28	.	12	TRBJ2-7	TRBD2	TGTGCCAGCAGTTTAACGGGGGGAAATGGTTACTTC	CASSLTGGNGYF
TRBV4-1	.	16	TRBJ2-3	TRBD2	TGCGCCAGCAGCCAACCGAGCGGGAGTGGTGTAGATACGCAGTATTTT	CASSQPSGSGVDTQYF
TRBV6-5	.	15	TRBJ2-1	TRBD2	TGTGCCAGCAGTTACTGGGGGGAGGGCCTTGGTGAGCAGTTCTTC	CASSYWGEGLGEQFF
TRBV5-4	.	14	TRBJ2-1	.	TGTGCCAGCAGCTTGGCCGACAGATACAATGAGCAGTTCTTC	CASSLADRYNEQFF
TRBV5-1	.	13	TRBJ1-1	TRBD1	TGCGCCAGCAGCTCCCGGACAGGCACTGAAGCTTTCTTT	CASSSRTGTEAFF
TRBV2	few	14	TRBJ2-3	.	TGTGCCAGCATGGGGAGGTTCGTGTCGGATACGCAGTATTTT	CASMGRFVSDTQYF
TRBV9	.	16	TRBJ2-2	TRBD2	TGTGCCAGCAGCGTCAGGACTAGCGGCCTCACCGGGGAGCTGTTTTTT	CASSVRTSGLTGELFF
TRBV28	.	12	TRBJ2-7	.	TGTGCCAGGGCCAGGGGGGTGGACGAGCAGTACTTC	CARARGVDEQYF
TRBV7-2	once	12	TRBJ2-7	.	TGTGCCAGCAGCTTAGTTTCCTACGAGCAGTACTTC	CASSLVSYEQYF
TRBV5-1	.	14	TRBJ2-7	.	TGCGCCAGCAGCTTGGACAGGAACTCCTACGAGCAGTACTTC	CASSLDRNSYEQYF
TRBV7-9	.	13	TRBJ1-2	.	TGTGCCAGCAGCTTAGGGAACTTCTATGGCTACACCTTC	CASSLGNFYGYTF
TRBV6-6	.	15	TRBJ1-1	.	TGTGCCAGCAGTTACTCGGGGCCGGGGGACACTGAAGCTTTCTTT	CASSYSGPGDTEAFF
TRBV28	many	15	TRBJ1-5	TRBD1	TGTGCCAGCAGTTTAACTGGACAGGGAAATCAGCCCCAGCATTTT	CASSLTGQGNQPQHF
TRBV18	.	13	TRBJ1-1	.	TGTGCCAGCAGACCCGACAGGAACACTGAAGCTTTCTTT	CASRPDRNTEAFF
TRBV6-1	.	15	TRBJ2-2	.	TGTGCCAGCAGCCAGACAGGACCGAACACCGGGGAGCTGTTTTTT	CASSQTGPNTGELFF